What follows is one T cell receptor beta chain and its context. The antigen it binds to is not known. The input lacks base qualities; no much larger clone sits a single base away. This sample was taken from a study of Ad26.COV2.S vaccination and SARS-CoV-2 variants (dated by TCRdb to the early 2020s). Background on the whole study: Vaccine-arm donors came from COV1001, a multicentre, randomized, double-blind, placebo-controlled phase I-IIa trial of Ad26.COV2.S in healthy adults. Participants in the trial were split at random into five groups of five each, receiving low-dose or high-dose Ad26.COV2.S once or twice, or else placebo on both occasions. The TCR-sequenced set comprised approximately 32 samples: some 19 Ad26.COV2.S vaccine recipients, 5 placebo recipients and 8 SARS-CoV-2 convalescent individuals. TCRbeta repertoire sequencing served as the tool for gauging how specific and how broad the SARS-CoV-2-reactive T cell receptors were following Ad26.COV2.S vaccination. Throughout the experiments and outcome assessment, investigators stayed blinded to trial group allocation. Ad26.COV2.S was administered intramuscularly at 5 x 10^10 or 1 x 10^11 viral particles, either as a single shot or as two shots given 56 days apart.

The sample's treatment or condition label, in plain terms: over 15 received Ad26.COV2.S at low or high dose, single or two shots; about five received placebo; per-sample allocation not given. Repertoires of vaccine and placebo recipients were sequenced from samples collected on day 63 after the first injection. Between 29 July and 7 August 2020, Cohort 1b enrolled around 24 adults aged 18-55 years at one site in Boston, USA. As a vaccine, Ad26.COV2.S was a replication-incompetent adenovirus type 26 vector that expressed a prefusion-stabilized SARS-CoV-2 spike protein derived from the original Wuhan strain. General study outcomes and caveats: Substantial breadth of spike-specific CD8+ and CD4+ T cell responses was reported after vaccination. Compared with placebo recipients, Ad26.COV2.S recipients showed higher spike-specific TCR breadth (P = 0.0014). It was noted by the authors that total T cell responses may have been underestimated by the TCR breadth and depth analyses. Non-spike TCR breadth was comparable between vaccine and placebo recipients, consistent with the vaccine containing only spike. Comparing responses between vaccine doses or regimens was not something the study was powered to do.

The V end loses 3 bases and the J end loses 3 bases, and a stretch of 5 bases separates them. The germline V gene sets CDR1 to ENHRY and CDR2 to SYGVKD. The CDR3 contains 12 residues, cysteine and phenylalanine counted. The retained sequence is limited to the CDR3, 36 bases, with the frame set at the first base. TCRbeta CDR3 regions were sequenced with the immunoSEQ Assay. After extraction, genomic DNA underwent amplification by bias-controlled multiplex PCR, followed by high-throughput sequencing. As for the original processing: Collapsing and filtering of sequences were performed to quantify the absolute abundance of each unique TCRbeta CDR3 region. T cell fraction was estimated by normalizing TCRbeta template counts to usable DNA, which was measured by amplifying reference genes present in all nucleated cells. Repertoire TCRs were annotated as SARS-CoV-2-specific when V gene, CDR3 amino acid sequence and J gene were exactly matched to a known reactive TCR set. The reference SARS-CoV-2 TCR set was obtained from MIRA and was filtered for enrichment in COVID-19-positive ImmuneCODE repertoires, whereby public or cross-reactive TCRs were removed. Based on the MIRA antigens, annotated TCRs were further analysed at the level of specific ORF or position within ORF. Breadth was defined as the number of annotated unique rearrangements divided by the total number of unique productive rearrangements, and depth was defined as the summed frequency of the annotated unique rearrangements. Two-sided Wilcoxon rank-sum tests were applied when comparing TCR breadth between groups. As stored in TCRdb, this immuneACCESS dataset retains in-frame rearrangements with V and J assigned. A fraction of the clones does not appear; measured against another copy, unresolved V genes explain less than half of the discrepancy, and the remainder lacks a known reason. The V and J calls and the clone size are those of that table, but D and trimming were determined from the DNA. This sample holds over 400,000 clones; 92% were observed only once. Approximately 1.7% of the sample is held by the ten biggest clonotypes.

The TCR was taken from a person between 18 and 65 years old who received the Ad26.COV2.S COVID-19 vaccine or a placebo. Recombination linked TRBV10-3 to TRBJ1-2; TRBD1 could be the D gene, as 5 bases match. Material: peripheral blood, obtained in a trial of Ad26.COV2.S vaccine versus placebo. Read as DNA, the sequence is TGTGCCATCAGTGACAGGGACTATGGCTACACCTTC. Translated, this is CAISDRDYGYTF.